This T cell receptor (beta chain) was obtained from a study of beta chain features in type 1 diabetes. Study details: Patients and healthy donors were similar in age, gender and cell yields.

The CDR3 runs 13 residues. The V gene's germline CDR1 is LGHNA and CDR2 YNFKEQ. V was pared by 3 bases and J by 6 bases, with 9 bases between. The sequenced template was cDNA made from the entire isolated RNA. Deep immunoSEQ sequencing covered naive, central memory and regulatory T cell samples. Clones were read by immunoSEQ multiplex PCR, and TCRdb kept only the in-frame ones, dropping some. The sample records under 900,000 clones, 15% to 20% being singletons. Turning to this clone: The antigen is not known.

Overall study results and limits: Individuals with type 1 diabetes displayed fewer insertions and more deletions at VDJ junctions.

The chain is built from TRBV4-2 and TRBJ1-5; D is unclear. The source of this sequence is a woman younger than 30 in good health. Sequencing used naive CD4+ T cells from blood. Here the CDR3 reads CASSHSVGQPQHF. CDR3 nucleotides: TGTGCCAGCAGCCACTCAGTGGGTCAGCCCCAGCATTTT.